This T cell receptor (beta chain) was recovered during a study of cytomegalovirus exposure and HLA in healthy donors (dated by TCRdb to the late 2010s). Notes on the research overall: An earlier analysis of approximately 550 of the donors reported about 250 Gb of sequence data and 100 million to 140 million unique TCR beta sequences from around 200 million T cells. Alongside the repertoire data, information on donor age, sex, ethnicity and CMV serostatus was compiled. The study was designed to test whether signatures of past pathogen exposure could be identified by cataloging public T cell receptors. The study used immunosequencing to profile the T cell repertoires of 600 to 850 subjects and linked those repertoires to cytomegalovirus serostatus. A later analysis re-examined previously published TCR beta repertoires from several hundred donors and added high-resolution HLA genotyping to investigate patterns of TCR occurrence. Among about 410 genotyped donors of the cohort, an average of approximately 200,000 unique TCR beta nucleotide sequences was sequenced per donor, of which roughly 17% were non-productive. Four to six DR-DQ haplotypes were handled as single units for association and clustering because linkage in the cohort was strong. Every repertoire in the discovery cohort had been generated on one and the same sequencing platform. A later genetic analysis took genome-wide SNP genotypes for about three fifths of the roughly 670 donors and used that subset as a discovery cohort. High-throughput TCR immunosequencing, statistical association of individual TCRs with disease status, and machine learning were combined to predict cytomegalovirus infection status. Approximately 310 gigabases of sequencing data and tens of millions of unique TCR sequences were included in an early release covering roughly 700 HLA-typed donors. A separate validation cohort of roughly 110 different subjects was used in addition to the roughly 620-subject first cohort. Of the roughly 400 genotyped donors, over 65% fell in the genetic ancestry cluster associated with self-reported Caucasian donors. Typing coverage varied by locus: roughly 629-640 donors for A, B, C, DRB1 and DQB1; more than 500 for DQA1; more than 600 for DPA1; some 470 for DPB1. The later analysis used no new phenotypic data to find candidate immune exposures, relying instead on TCR beta sequences and their occurrence across donors. Class I and class II HLA loci were covered by the typing at four-digit resolution. In an earlier analysis of roughly 580 of the donors, high-throughput TCR beta sequencing was used to judge whether each TCR beta V gene segment behaved as functional or pseudogenic.

The paper as a whole reports these results and caveats: A later genetic analysis associated a missense DCLRE1C variant with V-gene and J-gene trimming of TCR beta chains, and an independent cohort replicated the association. A later analysis associated about 17,000 TCR beta sequences with specific HLA alleles at a false discovery rate of 0.05. A group of highly shared sequence variants was considered likely to be a technical artifact of the sequencing pipeline. In an earlier analysis of about 600 of the donors, most TCR beta V segments appeared in productive rearrangements about 87% or about 30% of the time, broadly matching IMGT annotations. When HLA alleles, especially DR and DQ, strongly co-occurred, attributing TCR associations to individual alleles was difficult. Because some donors lacked HLA typing at each locus, the association tests relied only on the typed subset. Because counts were too low, around 18 rarely observed V segments, including chromosome 9 orphons, were left out of the earlier analysis of approximately 500 of the donors. In vitro tests confirmed that a few of the cytomegalovirus-associated TCR beta chains recognize cytomegalovirus antigens. Most CMV-associated TCR beta chains appeared to be HLA-restricted in a later analysis, and the HLA associations seemed to be driven largely by CMV exposure. Presence/absence analyses assumed roughly uniform sequencing depth across donors, an assumption that may not hold. According to a later genetic analysis, donors in an Asian-associated ancestry cluster had fewer N-insertions in productive TCRs than the approximately 700-donor mean. A further reported finding was that TCR beta sequences accurately predicted the HLA-A and HLA-B alleles for most subjects in the first cohort. A later analysis reported that several top co-occurrence clusters appeared linked to parvovirus B19, influenza, CMV and Epstein-Barr virus. Across donors, most TCR sequences were observed very rarely, whereas some public TCRs were present in many individuals. Cytomegalovirus status was reported to be diagnosed by the classifier with high specificity and sensitivity in both the original and validation cohorts. In this cohort, only TCR beta chains were sequenced, and detectable features were limited by the absence of alpha or paired-chain data. A total of fewer than 200 TCR beta chains were listed by the study as associated with cytomegalovirus. A later analysis found that HLA-associated TCR beta chains were more clonally expanded and had lower generation probabilities than equally common non-associated chains. Correlated functional status among segregating V segments might reflect linkage disequilibrium, but an unknown experimental factor could not be ruled out. Immune exposure information for the cohort was limited to CMV serostatus. The authors suggested that the approach could potentially be extended to other disease states and immunological phenotypes. In a later analysis, TCR association rates were found to vary across HLA loci, with the most associated TCRs seen for DRB1 alleles and the fewest for HLA-C alleles. Some IMGT-functional V segments, including TRBV6-2 and TRBV6-3, could not be distinguished by the 87-base-pair reads and were therefore excluded.

A distance of 8 bases separates the germline ends of V and J, which lose 2 bases and 1 base respectively. CDR1 and CDR2 were assigned from the germline V gene as KGHSH and LQKENI. The cysteine opens and the phenylalanine closes a CDR3 of 14 amino acids. The only DNA kept is the CDR3, 42 bases in frame from the first base. With respect to this clone: Its antigen target is currently unknown. There are no base qualities to consult, and no much larger clone falls within one base.

The cohort consisted of 666 healthy bone marrow donors. Cohort members were all nominally healthy when sampled, although unrecorded immune exposures were likely present. The donor tested CMV seronegative and was one of the 352 seronegative cohort members. A peripheral blood sample was collected from each donor, and TCR beta sequencing was performed on peripheral blood mononuclear cells. Genomic DNA was extracted from the blood cell samples with the Qiagen DNeasy Blood Extraction Kit. Library construction relied on the immunoSEQ multiplex PCR assay. For the multiplex PCR, a mixture combining 60 forward primers for TCR Vbeta segments and 13 reverse primers for TCR Jbeta segments was used. Amplification of the CDR3 region of rearranged TCR beta genes was performed with a multiplex PCR assay on genomic DNA. Amplified TCR beta libraries were sequenced as 87-base-pair reads on the Illumina HiSeq System. The paper's processing steps were these. In a later analysis, tens of millions of unique TCR beta chains were counted across the 500 to 850 repertoires, and around 10 million of these chains were shared by at least two donors. A nearest-neighbor algorithm error-corrected the raw reads and collapsed the reads into unique sequences, merging closely related sequences to remove PCR and sequencing errors. To assign V, D and J gene segments, CDR3 sequences were aligned to IMGT reference sequences. For a sequence to be retained, a match of at least six nucleotides was required to both a V gene segment and a J gene segment. Rearrangements were called productive when the CDR3 lacked stop codons and stayed in frame with V and J; all others were non-productive. Following IMGT convention, CDR3 was defined as the stretch from the second conserved V-encoded cysteine up to the conserved J-encoded phenylalanine. The earlier analysis of approximately 590 of the donors excluded any sequence lacking an unambiguous match to a single V gene segment. In an earlier analysis of roughly 600 of the donors, a V segment was called functional when productive rearrangements were above 56.7%, and segregating when the standard deviation between donors exceeded 5%. A statistical classification framework was built to diagnose cytomegalovirus status from the catalog of TCR beta chain sequences. V and J gene assignment, in a later analysis, came from comparing TCR nucleotide sequences with IMGT/GENE-DB human TR gene sequences. A later analysis assigned CDR3 sequences and most-parsimonious VDJ recombination scenarios with the TCRdist pipeline. In a later analysis, every TCR beta chain was defined by the combination of its CDR3 amino acid sequence and its V-gene family, and reads without a unique V-gene family were dropped. To address suspected cross-contamination and a sequencing artifact, a later analysis removed under 600 highly shared, low-generation-probability nucleotide sequences. A later analysis calculated a clonal expansion index for each public chain from normalized within-repertoire ranks of inferred template counts. In a later analysis, generation probabilities were computed using a VDJ recombination model fitted to out-of-frame rearrangements, and the results were checked against IGoR. Hypergeometric tests were used in a later analysis to score TCR-TCR, TCR-HLA and TCR-CMV co-occurrence, with a repertoire-size bias correction applied to the TCR pairs. False discovery rates were estimated in a later analysis by permuting HLA or CMV assignments 20 times. In a later analysis, co-occurring TCRs were grouped using DBSCAN, and TCRdist sequence similarity was added for clustering within HLA-allele-positive subsets. Repertoires with fewer than 30,000 or more than 120,000 public chains were left out of co-occurrence clustering, as were about five repertoires with anomalous nucleotide sharing. The table comes from immuneACCESS by way of TCRdb, which keeps in-frame sequences with V and J called. Part of the clones is missing from these tables; in studies checked, under half for an unresolved V gene and the rest for unknown reasons. That table is the source of V, J and clone size, and D and trimming were worked out from the DNA. The sample data list about 220,000 clones, and nearly 80% of these were observed just once. Together, the top ten hold approximately 1.8% of the sample.

This TCR came from a male donor in good health and CMV-seronegative. The V and J genes are TRBV18 and TRBJ1-1, with an unclear D gene assignment. Sequenced input: PBMCs. The CDR3 reads CASSPETWNTEAFF. The bases are TGTGCCAGCTCACCAGAAACATGGAACACTGAAGCTTTCTTT.